This T cell receptor beta chain comes out of a study of blood T cell repertoires in COVID-19. Study summary: The United States, Italy and Spain supplied acute and convalescent COVID-19 samples.

In this sample, this clone turned up many times. Some clones are missing from TCRdb's copy, which holds only in-frame ones; the method was immunoSEQ multiplex PCR. The repertoire includes 200,000 to 250,000 clones, roughly 90% of them detected once, and 15% to 20% sits in the top ten. V lost 4 bases to trimming and J lost 8 bases, with 20 bases between them. Germline assignment: CDR1 MNHEY and CDR2 SMNVEV (reference sequence). The CDR3 contains 16 residues. Sequencing was performed on peripheral blood. The TCR comes from a man aged 50 to 59 with COVID-19, enrolled during active disease. This sequence joins TRBV27 and TRBJ1-4; D possibly corresponds to TRBD1 (6 bases). The CDR3 spells CASSYNRDTAAEKLFF. The DNA for the CDR3 is TGTGCCAGCAGTTACAACCGGGACACGGCGGCCGAAAAACTGTTTTTT.